The subject of this entry is one T cell receptor (beta chain). Its antigen is not identified. Germline-derived CDR1 and CDR2 are SGHNT and YYREEE (reference sequence). The CDR3 extends over 14 amino acids. Trimming cost V 6 bases and J 7 bases; bases outside gene matches: 10. This specimen belongs to a study of T cells after yellow fever vaccination. Study observations and caveats: FACS-sorted repertoires could contain abundant clonotypes contaminating from the bulk population. Once the booster was given, most primary-vaccination clones reappeared, at just under 98% for CD4 and over 85% for CD8.

UMIs and a universal primer site were added when TCR cDNA was made by 5'RACE template switching. TCRdb itself ran the 5' RACE reads through MiXCR, one entry per CDR3 protein. Of more than 110,000 distinct CDR3 sequences in the sample, under 8% were seen once. This TCR was sampled from a young man who received the YFV17D yellow fever vaccine. This chain connects TRBV5-4 to TRBJ2-1; 7 bases match TRBD1. The sample here was CD4+ T cells sorted from PBMCs, taken 10 days after the yellow fever booster vaccination. CDR3 nucleotide sequence: TGTGCCAGCACCCTGGACAGGAGTGGGAATGAGCAGTTCTTC. Protein: CASTLDRSGNEQFF.